The 29 T cell receptor beta chains in this list originate from one sample, sequenced in a study of OX40 agonist ivuxolimab in advanced cancers. The table came from immunoSEQ multiplex PCR; TCRdb's copy has only in-frame clones and leaves some out. This table holds about 36,000 clones, approximately 80% found once. The sample was CD4+ or CD8+ T cells sorted from blood, taken in a trial of the OX40 agonist ivuxolimab. The receptors were gathered from an adult with an advanced solid tumor such as melanoma, head and neck, liver or kidney cancer.

The CDR3 protein is CASSENGYEQYF. CDR3 DNA: TGTGCCAGCAGTGAAAACGGGTACGAGCAGTACTTC. This chain links TRBV2 with TRBJ2-7, with D unresolved. Trimming left V 2 bases short and J 4 bases short, with 6 bases between. The CDR3 is 12 residues long. Germline V gene sequence: CDR1 SNHLY, CDR2 FYNNEI.

The rearrangement links TRBV28 to TRBJ1-2; D ambiguous. Germline V gene sequence: CDR1 MDHEN, CDR2 SYDVKM. The germline V and J ends were trimmed by 5 bases and 8 bases, with 12 bases remaining between them. The CDR3 is made up of 12 amino acids. The CDR3 region is CASSPDQTGYTF. For the CDR3, the DNA is TGTGCCAGCAGTCCCGACCAAACCGGCTACACCTTC.

In this sample, this clone turned up a few times. Written as DNA, the CDR3 is TGTGCCATCAGAGGCCTGAGGAGCACCATATATTTT. It encodes CAIRGLRSTIYF. The J gene is TRBJ1-3, the V gene TRBV10-3; D not certain. The V end lost 6 bases, the J end lost 9 bases, and 12 bases lay between the germline ends. This CDR3 has 12 residues. CDR1 and CDR2 from the germline V gene are ENHRY and SYGVKD.

The sample holds one count of this clone. This chain links TRBV5-1 with TRBJ2-7, with D maybe TRBD1 (7 bases). Germline V lookup: CDR1 SGHRS, CDR2 YFSETQ. V shed 2 bases and J shed 1 base, with 10 bases lying between them. The length of the CDR3 is 14 residues. The CDR3 region has the DNA TGCGCCAGCAGCTTCGCGGGACAGTCCTACGAGCAGTACTTC. Encoded protein: CASSFAGQSYEQYF.

The rearrangement links TRBV7-9 to TRBJ2-2; 8 bases fit TRBD1. V gave up 4 bases and J gave up 9 bases; unmatched junction bases: 10. Per germline, CDR1 SEHNR and CDR2 FQNEAQ (reference sequence). The CDR3 totals 15 residues. The CDR3 here is CASSSRDRRLWELFF. The CDR3 DNA reads as TGTGCCAGCAGCTCCCGGGACAGGCGCCTTTGGGAGCTGTTTTTT.

This chain joins TRBV4-1 and TRBJ1-1, with 9 bases matching TRBD1. V shed 5 bases, J shed 3 bases, and the junction held 10 bases outside the gene matches. Germline CDR1 and CDR2: MGHRA and YSYEKL. CDR3 length: 16 amino acids. The CDR3 DNA follows: TGCGCCAGCAGCGACACAGGGGGCAAGTCTGACACTGAAGCTTTCTTT. This codes for CASSDTGGKSDTEAFF.

This chain links TRBV18 with TRBJ1-5; D might be TRBD1 (6 bases). The V gene's germline CDR1 is KGHSH and CDR2 LQKENI. Trimming removed 2 bases from V and 0 bases from J, with 14 bases in between. CDR3 length equals 17 residues. CDR3 protein: CASSPGLGGHSNQPQHF. CDR3 nucleotides: TGTGCCAGCTCACCAGGACTAGGGGGACATAGCAATCAGCCCCAGCATTTT.

Notes on this clone: Other DNA sequences from this sample encode an identical CDR3 as well. The genes are TRBV2 and TRBJ2-1; the match to TRBD2 covers 14 bases. Germline V lookup: CDR1 SNHLY, CDR2 FYNNEI. The CDR3 covers 15 residues. The trim removed 4 bases at V and 6 bases at J, leaving 2 bases unmatched. DNA for the CDR3: TGTGCCAGCAGTGGACTAGCGGGAGGGGTCAATGAGCAGTTCTTC. Its translation is CASSGLAGGVNEQFF.

The chain recombines TRBV14 with TRBJ2-1; D might be TRBD2 (5 bases). The V gene's germline CDR1 is SGHDN and CDR2 FVKESK. CDR3 length equals 15 residues. Trimming shortened V by 4 bases and J by 9 bases, and 19 bases separated the two germline ends. CDR3 region: CASSPVGVLAGEQFF. The CDR3 DNA sequence: TGTGCCAGCAGCCCCGTAGGAGTCCTTGCGGGTGAGCAGTTCTTC.

The chain couples TRBV5-1 to TRBJ2-5; D ambiguous. Germline V gene data show CDR1 as SGHRS and CDR2 as YFSETQ. The CDR3 sequence is 14 residues long. V dropped 0 bases and J dropped 3 bases, with 9 bases sitting between them. The CDR3 protein is CASSLDVGEETQYF. CDR3 nucleotide sequence: TGCGCCAGCAGCTTGGATGTCGGAGAAGAGACCCAGTACTTC.

This chain joins TRBV6-5 and TRBJ2-7; TRBD2 matches 9 bases. J was trimmed by 0 bases and V by 8 bases; bases with no gene match: 2. The CDR3 contains 13 residues. Per germline, CDR1 MNHEY and CDR2 SVGAGI. This CDR3 is CASRTSASYEQYF. In DNA, the CDR3 is TGTGCCAGCCGGACTAGCGCCTCCTACGAGCAGTACTTC.

This chain connects TRBV9 to TRBJ2-1, with 10 nucleotides matching TRBD2. With 5 bases clipped from V and 4 bases from J, the junction kept 6 bases outside the gene matches. In germline, CDR1 is SGDLS, CDR2 YYNGEE. CDR3 length: 15 residues. The CDR3: CASSRTSGSYNEQFF. The CDR3 DNA sequence: TGTGCCAGCAGTCGGACTAGCGGATCATACAATGAGCAGTTCTTC.

This clone has more than one count but fewer than ten. The chain links TRBV2 to TRBJ2-7, with no clear D. The germline V gene has CDR1 SNHLY and CDR2 FYNNEI. Trimming removed 11 bases from V and 2 bases from J, with 16 bases in between. The CDR3 loop spans 13 amino acids. The CDR3 DNA reads TGTGCCGCCTCGACTCGCGGACCCTACGAGCAGTACTTC. This encodes CAASTRGPYEQYF.

This chain joins TRBV11-2 and TRBJ2-5; 11 bases match TRBD2. Matching the DNA end better, TRBJ2-7 makes the J call doubtful. Looked up from germline, CDR1 is SGHAT and CDR2 is FQNNGV. The CDR3 has 17 amino acids. CDR3 sequence: CASSLRPPGLAAYEQYF. Here the CDR3 DNA reads TGTGCCAGCAGCTTACGACCACCGGGACTAGCGGCCTACGAGCAGTACTTC.

In its sample, this clone was seen a few times. CDR3 residues: CASSLPSDPYNEQFF. The DNA of the CDR3 is TGTGCCAGCAGCCTCCCTAGCGACCCCTACAATGAGCAGTTCTTC. The chain combines TRBV4-2 with TRBJ2-1; D is possibly TRBD2 (6 bases). Deletions cut 4 bases from V and 2 bases from J, with 12 bases between. This CDR3 is 15 amino acids long. In germline, CDR1 is LGHNA, CDR2 YNFKEQ.

The V gene is TRBV28, the J gene TRBJ1-3; D gene ambiguous. The CDR3 is 14 residues long. Germline V gives CDR1 MDHEN, CDR2 SYDVKM. V lost 5 bases and J 4 bases, leaving 12 bases between the germline ends. CDR3 loop: CASSPPPQGNTIYF. The CDR3 nucleotides are TGTGCCAGCAGTCCACCCCCACAAGGAAACACCATATATTTT.

The CDR3 here is CASSSRSDTGELFF. In DNA form, the CDR3 reads TGCGCCAGCAGTTCCCGGTCGGACACCGGGGAGCTGTTTTTT. The rearrangement uses TRBV5-1 and TRBJ2-2; D not resolved. This CDR3 has 14 amino acids. CDR1 is SGHRS and CDR2 is YFSETQ in the germline V gene. The V and J ends lost 5 bases and 3 bases respectively, with 11 bases between them.

The genes are TRBV4-2 and TRBJ2-1, with 10 nucleotides matching TRBD2. From germline, CDR1 is LGHNA and CDR2 YNFKEQ. The J segment lost 5 bases and the V segment lost 4 bases, leaving 5 bases of the junction unmatched. This CDR3 is built from 15 residues. CDR3 in DNA: TGTGCCAGCAGCCCGGAAGCGGGAGGGGACAATGAGCAGTTCTTC. Translated, it gives CASSPEAGGDNEQFF.

The V gene is TRBV9, the J gene TRBJ2-1; D not resolved. The CDR3 totals 13 residues. Germline V gene data show CDR1 as SGDLS and CDR2 as YYNGEE. Trimming cost V 4 bases and J 7 bases, with 12 bases left between them. In DNA, the CDR3 is TGTGCCAGCAGCCCTTACTCGGGTAATGAGCAGTTCTTC. Translated, it gives CASSPYSGNEQFF.

Remarks on this clone: The sample carries other DNA sequences with the same CDR3. This sequence joins TRBV30 and TRBJ2-5; TRBD2 matches 12 bases. CDR1 GTSNPN and CDR2 SVGIG come from the germline V gene (reference sequence). This CDR3 has 15 residues. With V trimmed by 1 base and J by 5 bases, 5 bases remained unmatched. CDR3 sequence (DNA): TGTGCCTGGAGTGGACTAGCGGGAGCTTGGGAGACCCAGTACTTC. It encodes CAWSGLAGAWETQYF.

This chain connects TRBV11-3 to TRBJ1-5; TRBD1 matches at 10 bases. The CDR3 runs to 17 residues. CDR1 and CDR2 from the germline V gene are SGHNT and YENEEA. The V and J ends lost 4 bases and 3 bases, in that order; junction bases with no gene match: 9. The CDR3 here is CASSSRPGQGNNQPQHF. As DNA, the CDR3 is TGTGCCAGCAGCTCTCGACCGGGACAGGGGAACAATCAGCCCCAGCATTTT.

This chain's CDR3 is CASSLGYREQTQYF. CDR3 bases: TGTGCCAGCAGCTTGGGCTACAGGGAACAGACCCAGTACTTC. The chain joins TRBV5-6 to TRBJ2-5, with D maybe TRBD1 (6 bases). This CDR3 comprises 14 residues. Between the trimmed V and J ends, which lost 0 bases and 6 bases, there was a span of 12 bases. The germline V gene encodes CDR1 SGHDT and CDR2 YYEEEE.

V is TRBV7-9 and J is TRBJ2-1, with a weak D call TRBD2 (6 bases). The CDR3 is 17 residues long. Trimming shortened V by 1 base and J by 1 base, and 14 bases separated the two germline ends. CDR1 SEHNR and CDR2 FQNEAQ come from the germline V gene (reference sequence). CDR3: CASSLGVGGESYNEQFF. The CDR3 coding sequence is TGTGCCAGCAGCTTAGGCGTGGGGGGTGAATCCTACAATGAGCAGTTCTTC.

V gene TRBV19 combines with J gene TRBJ2-5; D possibly matches TRBD1 or TRBD2 (5 bases each). V was cut by 5 bases and J by 6 bases, with 16 bases left in between. Germline lookup yields CDR1 LNHDA and CDR2 SQIVND (reference sequence). The CDR3 runs to 14 residues. CDR3 nucleotides: TGTGCCAGTAGTCTCCGGGACGCTGGCCAGACCCAGTACTTC. This sequence encodes CASSLRDAGQTQYF.

This clone was seen just once. This sequence joins TRBV29-1 and TRBJ2-7, with 7 positions matching TRBD1. Trimming removed 4 bases from V and 4 bases from J; junction bases left unmatched: 10. The germline V gene has CDR1 SQVTM and CDR2 ANQGSEA. The CDR3 length is 14 residues. CDR3 residues: CSVGMGRQGYEQYF. The CDR3 DNA reads as TGCAGCGTTGGGATGGGGAGACAGGGATACGAGCAGTACTTC.

This chain uses TRBV20-1 with TRBJ1-1; D unresolved. Germline CDR1 is DFQATT and CDR2 is SNEGSKA (reference sequence). Trimming removed 0 bases at V and 11 bases at J, with 10 bases between. The CDR3 is 11 amino acids. This chain's CDR3 is CSARDRPGAFF. The CDR3 coding sequence is TGCAGTGCTAGAGATCGCCCGGGGGCTTTCTTT.

J is TRBJ1-1 and V is TRBV5-4; weak D call: TRBD1 (5 bases). The germline gives CDR1 SGHNT, CDR2 YYREEE (reference sequence). V was shortened by 4 bases and J by 1 base, with 11 bases between the two germline ends. This CDR3 has 14 residues. CDR3 coding DNA: TGTGCCAGCAGCGGGACGGCCCCGAACACTGAAGCTTTCTTT. Encoded protein: CASSGTAPNTEAFF.

The V call is TRBV30, the J call TRBJ2-5, with D unclear. The CDR3 contains 12 residues. V was clipped by 0 bases and J by 4 bases, with 6 bases between them. In germline, CDR1 is GTSNPN, CDR2 SVGIG (reference sequence). CDR3 nucleotides: TGTGCCTGGAGTGTACAAGGAGAGACCCAGTACTTC. It codes for CAWSVQGETQYF.

J is TRBJ1-4 and V is TRBV6-6; 9 bases agree with TRBD1. Germline-derived CDR1 and CDR2 are MNHNY and SVGAGI (reference sequence). Trimming at V came to 6 bases and at J to 10 bases, leaving 3 bases not matched to a gene. The CDR3 totals 12 residues. CDR3 in DNA: TGTGCCAGCAGCCTGACAGGGGGAAAACTGTTTTTT. Translating gives CASSLTGGKLFF.